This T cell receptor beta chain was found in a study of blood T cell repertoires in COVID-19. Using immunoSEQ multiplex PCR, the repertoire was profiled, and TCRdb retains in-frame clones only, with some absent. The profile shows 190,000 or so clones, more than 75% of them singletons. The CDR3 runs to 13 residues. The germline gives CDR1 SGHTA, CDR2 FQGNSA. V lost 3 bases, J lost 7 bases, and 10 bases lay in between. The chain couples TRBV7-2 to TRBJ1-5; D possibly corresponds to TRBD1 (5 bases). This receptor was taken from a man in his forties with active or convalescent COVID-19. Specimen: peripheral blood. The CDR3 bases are TGTGCCAGCAGCTTTGCAGGGCTCCAGCCCCAGCATTTT. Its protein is CASSFAGLQPQHF.